This TCR beta chain derives from a study of long-term antiretroviral therapy in people with HIV. In regard to this clone: Its antigen remains unknown.

Trimming removed 5 bases from V and 5 bases from J; junction bases left unmatched: 8. Germline V gene lookup returns CDR1 SGHTA and CDR2 FQGNSA. The CDR3 length is 14 residues. Sequencing used immunoSEQ v3.0 at survey level. Sequenced by immunoSEQ multiplex PCR; TCRdb stores in-frame clones only, minus some. The sample yields 20,000 to 25,000 clones, approximately 81% seen once. Overall study results and limits: Repertoires looked antigen-experienced, with only a slight naive shift after ART.

This sample comprised unsorted PBMCs, obtained 0.1 years before starting antiretroviral therapy. V and J are TRBV7-2 and TRBJ2-5, with 7 positions matching TRBD2. This clonotype was sampled from a man in his forties or fifties with HIV. The CDR3 nucleotides read TGTGCCAGCAGCGGGGGGAGGGCGCGGGAGACCCAGTACTTC. Its protein product is CASSGGRARETQYF.